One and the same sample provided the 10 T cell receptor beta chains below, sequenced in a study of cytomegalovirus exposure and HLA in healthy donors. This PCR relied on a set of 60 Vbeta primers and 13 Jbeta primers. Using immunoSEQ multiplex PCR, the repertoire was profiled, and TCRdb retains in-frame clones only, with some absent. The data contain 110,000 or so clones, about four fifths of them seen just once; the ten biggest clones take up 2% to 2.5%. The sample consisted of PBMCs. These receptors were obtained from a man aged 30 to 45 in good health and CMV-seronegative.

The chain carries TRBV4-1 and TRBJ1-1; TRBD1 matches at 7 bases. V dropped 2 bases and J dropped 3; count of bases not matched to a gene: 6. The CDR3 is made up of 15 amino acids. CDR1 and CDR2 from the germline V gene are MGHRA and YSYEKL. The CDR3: CASSQTGQADTEAFF. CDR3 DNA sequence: TGCGCCAGCAGCCAAACCGGACAGGCGGACACTGAAGCTTTCTTT.

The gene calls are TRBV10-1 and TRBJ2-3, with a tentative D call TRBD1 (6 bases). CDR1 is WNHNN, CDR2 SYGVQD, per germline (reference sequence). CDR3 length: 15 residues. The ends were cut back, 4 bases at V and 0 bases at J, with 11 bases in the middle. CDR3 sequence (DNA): TGCGCCAGCAGTGGGGGGCAGGGGAGCACAGATACGCAGTATTTT. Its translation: CASSGGQGSTDTQYF.

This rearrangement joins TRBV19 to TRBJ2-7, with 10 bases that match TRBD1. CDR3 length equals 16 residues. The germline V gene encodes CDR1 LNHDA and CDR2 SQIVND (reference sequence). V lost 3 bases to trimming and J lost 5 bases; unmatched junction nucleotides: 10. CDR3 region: CASSMRRGQGLHEQYF. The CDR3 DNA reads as TGTGCCAGTAGTATGCGGAGGGGACAGGGGCTACACGAGCAGTACTTC.

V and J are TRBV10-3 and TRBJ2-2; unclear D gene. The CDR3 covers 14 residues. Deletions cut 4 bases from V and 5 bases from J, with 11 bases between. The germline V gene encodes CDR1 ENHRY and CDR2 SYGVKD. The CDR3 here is CAISGAELTGELFF. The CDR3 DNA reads TGTGCCATCAGTGGGGCCGAGCTAACCGGGGAGCTGTTTTTT.

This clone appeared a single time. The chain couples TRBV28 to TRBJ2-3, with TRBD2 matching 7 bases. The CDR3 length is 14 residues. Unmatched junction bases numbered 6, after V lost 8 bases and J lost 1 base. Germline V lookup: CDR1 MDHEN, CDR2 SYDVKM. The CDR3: CASGLAERTDTQYF. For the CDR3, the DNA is TGTGCCAGCGGCCTAGCGGAACGCACAGATACGCAGTATTTT.

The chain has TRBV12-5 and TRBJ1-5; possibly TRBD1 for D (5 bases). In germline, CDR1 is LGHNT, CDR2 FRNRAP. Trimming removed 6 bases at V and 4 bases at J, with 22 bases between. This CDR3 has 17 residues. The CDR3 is CASGLSRGRLGNQPQHF. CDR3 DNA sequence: TGTGCTAGTGGCCTGTCGCGGGGCCGCCTAGGGAATCAGCCCCAGCATTTT.

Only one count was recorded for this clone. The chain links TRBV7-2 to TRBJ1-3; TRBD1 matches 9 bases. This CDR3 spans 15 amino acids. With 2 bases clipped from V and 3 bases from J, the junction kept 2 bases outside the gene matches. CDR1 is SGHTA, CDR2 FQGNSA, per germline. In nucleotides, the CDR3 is TGTGCCAGCAGCTTATCGGACAGGGGTGGAAACACCATATATTTT. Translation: CASSLSDRGGNTIYF.

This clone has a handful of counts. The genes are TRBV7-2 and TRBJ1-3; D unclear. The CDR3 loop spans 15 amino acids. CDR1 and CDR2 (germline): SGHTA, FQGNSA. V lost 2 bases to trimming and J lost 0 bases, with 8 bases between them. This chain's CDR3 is CASSLSIGSGNTIYF. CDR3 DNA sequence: TGTGCCAGCAGCTTAAGTATCGGCTCTGGAAACACCATATATTTT. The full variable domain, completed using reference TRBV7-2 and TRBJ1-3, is GAGVSQSPSNKVTEKGKDVELRCDPISGHTALYWYRQSLGQGLEFLIYFQGNSAPDKSGLPSDRFSAERTGGSVSTLTIQRTQQEDSAVYLCASSLSIGSGNTIYFGEGSWLTVV.

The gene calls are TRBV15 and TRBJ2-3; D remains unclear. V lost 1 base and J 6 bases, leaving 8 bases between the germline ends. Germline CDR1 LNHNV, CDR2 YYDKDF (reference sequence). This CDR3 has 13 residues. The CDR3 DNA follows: TGTGCCACCAGCAGAGTGGGCCGGGATACGCAGTATTTT. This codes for CATSRVGRDTQYF.

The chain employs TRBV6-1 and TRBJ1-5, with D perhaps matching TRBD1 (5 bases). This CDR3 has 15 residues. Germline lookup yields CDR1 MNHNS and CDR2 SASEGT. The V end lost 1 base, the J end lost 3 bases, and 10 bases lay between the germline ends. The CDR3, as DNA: TGTGCCAGCAGTGAAGGCAGGGTTATCAATCAGCCCCAGCATTTT. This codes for CASSEGRVINQPQHF.